This is a list of T cell receptor beta chains from one sample in a study of blood T cell repertoires in COVID-19. Profiling relied on immunoSEQ multiplex PCR, and the TCRdb table lists in-frame clones only, not all of them. The repertoire holds approximately 250,000 clones, with roughly 85% as singletons. The sample was peripheral blood. These receptors all come from a man aged 45 to 65 with COVID-19, enrolled during active disease. The CDR3 runs from the conserved cysteine through the conserved F or W. Fields, in order: clone size, V gene, J gene, D gene, CDR3 protein, CDR3 DNA. The D gene is left open where the match is weak. Size values are once, few and many counts, or a class for expanded clones, and some rows have none.

.	TRBV9	TRBJ1-1	TRBD1	CASSSRLGQGDGLTEAFF	TGTGCCAGCAGCTCGAGACTGGGACAGGGTGATGGGTTGACTGAAGCTTTCTTT
.	TRBV5-1	TRBJ1-2	TRBD1	CASSLQTGEFYGYTF	TGCGCCAGCAGCTTGCAGACAGGGGAATTCTATGGCTACACCTTC
.	TRBV28	TRBJ2-7	.	CASSGYEQYF	TGTGCCAGCAGCGGGTACGAGCAGTACTTC
once	TRBV19	TRBJ1-1	TRBD1	CASSIGPQGAHTEAFF	TGTGCCAGTAGTATAGGCCCACAGGGGGCTCACACTGAAGCTTTCTTT
.	TRBV5-1	TRBJ1-6	.	CASSPGPGGASPLHF	TGCGCCAGCAGCCCAGGGCCCGGGGGGGCTTCACCCCTCCACTTT
.	TRBV5-1	TRBJ1-2	.	CASSLGRDGYTF	TGCGCCAGCAGCTTGGGGAGGGACGGCTACACCTTC
once	TRBV19	TRBJ2-2	TRBD2	CASRKTRNGGANTGELFF	TGTGCCAGTAGGAAAACTCGTAACGGGGGGGCGAACACCGGGGAGCTGTTTTTT
once	TRBV24-1	TRBJ2-2	.	CATGDRANTGELFF	TGTGCCACCGGTGATAGAGCGAACACCGGGGAGCTGTTTTTT
.	TRBV5-1	TRBJ1-2	.	CASSLGTATNYGYTF	TGCGCCAGCAGCTTGGGGACAGCTACTAACTATGGCTACACCTTC
.	TRBV30	TRBJ2-2	TRBD1	CAWSVQRTGWTGELFF	TGTGCCTGGAGTGTACAAAGGACAGGGTGGACCGGGGAGCTGTTTTTT
.	TRBV12-3/TRBV12-4	TRBJ2-2	.	CASSLNLGELFF	TGTGCCAGCAGTTTAAATCTAGGGGAGCTGTTTTTT
.	TRBV3-1/TRBV3-2	TRBJ1-1	.	CASSPNSQQNTEAFF	TGTGCCAGCAGCCCGAACAGTCAGCAGAACACTGAAGCTTTCTTT
few	TRBV27	TRBJ2-1	.	CASSLYNEQFF	TGTGCCAGCAGCCTATACAATGAGCAGTTCTTC
once	TRBV5-4	TRBJ2-2	.	CASSNRVPTTGELFF	TGTGCCAGCAGCAACAGGGTCCCTACAACCGGGGAGCTGTTTTTT
.	TRBV30	TRBJ1-3	.	CAWSVMGATGNTIYF	TGTGCCTGGAGTGTAATGGGGGCAACTGGAAACACCATATATTTT
.	TRBV6-5	TRBJ1-1	TRBD1	CASRNRDRVRTEAFF	TGTGCCAGCAGAAACCGGGACAGGGTTAGGACTGAAGCTTTCTTT
.	TRBV29-1	TRBJ2-5	TRBD2	CSVEGWGGNQETQYF	TGCAGCGTTGAAGGGTGGGGGGGGAACCAAGAGACCCAGTACTTC
.	TRBV24-1	TRBJ2-3	.	CATSDRLFDTQYF	TGTGCCACCAGTGACCGACTTTTCGATACGCAGTATTTT
.	TRBV28	TRBJ2-5	TRBD2	CASSLSGGGSWAQYF	TGTGCCAGCAGTTTATCGGGCGGGGGAAGCTGGGCCCAGTACTTC
.	TRBV6-4	TRBJ1-1	TRBD1	CASSSTPLGQGTTEAFF	TGTGCCAGCAGTAGCACCCCCCTCGGACAGGGGACTACTGAAGCTTTCTTT
.	TRBV7-9	TRBJ2-3	TRBD1	CASSSQGADTQYF	TGTGCCAGCAGTTCCCAGGGGGCAGATACGCAGTATTTT
.	TRBV7-6	TRBJ2-5	TRBD2	CASSSRLAAETQYF	TGTGCCAGCAGCTCGAGACTAGCGGCGGAGACCCAGTACTTC
.	TRBV29-1	TRBJ2-4	TRBD2	CSVAGGPMSFEYF	TGCAGCGTAGCGGGGGGGCCTATGTCGTTTGAGTACTTC
once	TRBV20-1	TRBJ1-6	.	CSARDREQSSYNSPLHF	TGCAGTGCTCGTGACCGGGAGCAAAGCTCCTATAATTCACCCCTCCACTTT
few	TRBV19	TRBJ2-2	TRBD1	CASSLDRVAGELFF	TGTGCCAGTAGCCTTGACAGGGTTGCCGGGGAGCTGTTTTTT
few	TRBV6-2/TRBV6-3	TRBJ2-3	TRBD2	CASSKRTSGTDTQYF	TGTGCCAGCAGTAAACGGACTAGCGGAACAGATACGCAGTATTTT
.	TRBV29-1	TRBJ1-2	.	CSVAGRQASHGYTF	TGCAGCGTTGCGGGACGACAGGCAAGTCATGGCTACACCTTC
.	TRBV3-1/TRBV3-2	TRBJ1-6	TRBD1	CASSQTRDRGYNSPLHF	TGTGCCAGCAGCCAAACCCGGGACAGGGGCTATAATTCACCCCTCCACTTT
.	TRBV5-8	TRBJ2-1	.	CASSLSGRSHNEQFF	TGTGCCAGCAGCTTATCGGGGAGAAGCCACAATGAGCAGTTCTTC
.	TRBV30	TRBJ2-3	TRBD1	CALQGTLRTDTQYF	TGTGCCTTACAGGGGACACTTAGAACAGATACGCAGTATTTT
.	TRBV7-2	TRBJ2-5	TRBD2	CASSYQRGSKETQYF	TGTGCCAGCAGCTATCAGCGGGGGTCTAAGGAGACCCAGTACTTC
.	TRBV12-3/TRBV12-4	TRBJ2-7	TRBD1	CASRGAGGDEQYF	TGTGCCAGCAGGGGGGCAGGGGGCGACGAGCAGTACTTC
.	TRBV29-1	TRBJ1-3	.	CSVDGNGNTIYF	TGCAGCGTTGACGGGAATGGAAACACCATATATTTT
.	TRBV5-8	TRBJ1-1	.	CASSRNQGNTEAFF	TGTGCCAGCAGCCGAAACCAGGGGAACACTGAAGCTTTCTTT
.	TRBV3-1/TRBV3-2	TRBJ1-1	.	CASSQNSEAFF	TGTGCCAGCAGCCAGAACAGTGAAGCTTTCTTT
few	TRBV6-6	TRBJ1-6	.	CASRREGNSPLHF	TGTGCCAGCCGACGGGAGGGTAATTCACCCCTCCACTTT
.	TRBV14	TRBJ2-1	.	CASSQNKRTVGRFAEQFF	TGTGCCAGCAGCCAAAACAAGCGGACTGTAGGTCGATTTGCTGAGCAGTTCTTC
.	TRBV6-5	TRBJ1-6	.	CASSSGTGSPLHF	TGTGCCAGCAGTTCCGGGACTGGATCACCCCTCCACTTT